The present entry profiles one T cell receptor beta chain with its context. This clonotype was counted only a few times. Its antigen remains unidentified. One base away there is no much larger clone; base qualities are not given. This specimen belongs to a study of response to subunit inactivated influenza vaccine (dated by TCRdb to about 2018). Notes on the research overall: To follow how T cells responded to a trivalent subunit inactivated influenza vaccine, the researchers relied on deep quantitative profiling of the T cell receptor repertoire.

Results and caveats for the whole study, not just this receptor: The authors suggested that each seasonal influenza vaccination may recruit only a limited number of new T cells.

V loses 4 bases at its end and J loses 7 bases; junction bases beyond the gene matches: 13. CDR1 and CDR2 are read off the germline V gene as SGHAT and FQNNGV. Inclusive of the bounding cysteine and phenylalanine, the CDR3 is 16 residues long. CDR3 DNA is the only sequence kept; it has 48 bases, read in frame from the first base. Library preparation used RT-PCR. Sequenced on an Illumina HiSeq 2500. TCRdb reprocessed the public reads (quality trimming at Q25 with fastp, clone calling with MiXCR) and kept in-frame beta chains. One record per CDR3 amino acid sequence lists the most common genes and DNA. The sample records around 790,000 distinct CDR3 sequences, roughly 20% of which are singletons. About 10% of the sample goes to the ten largest clones.

The sequence came from a man aged 50-59 years who received an inactivated influenza vaccine. Donor details come from another sample of the same person, matched by shared clones. Here the chain combines TRBV11-2 and TRBJ2-1; 7 bases in the middle match TRBD1. The source material was PBMCs from blood, sampled about 5 days after vaccination. The CDR3 amino acid sequence is: CASSSIVRTGINEQFF. The nucleotide sequence is given as TGTGCCAGCAGCTCCATAGTCCGGACAGGAATAAATGAGCAGTTCTTC.